Sequencing of this T cell receptor beta chain was carried out in a study of blood T cell repertoires in COVID-19. Study summary: In each case, the material was cDNA or gDNA derived from T cells, B-cell-depleted T cells, or PBMCs.

The CDR3 runs 14 residues. The germline V gene encodes CDR1 ENHRY and CDR2 SYGVKD. J gave up 1 base and V 7 bases, and 4 bases lay outside the gene matches. This table comes from immunoSEQ multiplex PCR, and its TCRdb copy is limited to in-frame clones, with some not included. The sample holds 65,000 to 75,000 clones, roughly 80% seen once. The specimen was peripheral blood. This rearrangement joins TRBV10-3 to TRBJ2-3, with 8 bases identical to TRBD2. The clonotype was recovered from a human donor in a cohort sampled during active COVID-19. The CDR3 DNA follows: TGTGCCATCAACCCGGGAGGGCGCACAGATACGCAGTATTTT. It specifies CAINPGGRTDTQYF.